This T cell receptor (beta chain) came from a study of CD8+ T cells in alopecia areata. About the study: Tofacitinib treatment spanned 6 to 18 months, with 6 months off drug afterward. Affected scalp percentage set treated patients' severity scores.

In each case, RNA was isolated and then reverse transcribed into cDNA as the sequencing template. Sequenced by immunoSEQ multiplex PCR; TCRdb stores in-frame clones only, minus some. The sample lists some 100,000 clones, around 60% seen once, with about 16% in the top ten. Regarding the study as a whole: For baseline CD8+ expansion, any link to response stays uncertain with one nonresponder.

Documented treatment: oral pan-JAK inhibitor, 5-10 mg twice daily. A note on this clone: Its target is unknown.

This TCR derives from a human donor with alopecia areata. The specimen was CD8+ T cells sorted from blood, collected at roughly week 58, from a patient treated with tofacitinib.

CDR3 sequence: CASSLAGPPEAFF. The CDR3 nucleotides read TGCGCCAGCAGCTTGGCCGGGCCGCCTGAAGCTTTCTTT. The chain combines TRBV5-1 with TRBJ1-1; D remains ambiguous. Trimming removed 0 bases from V and 6 bases from J, with 9 bases in between. This CDR3 spans 13 amino acids. In germline, CDR1 is SGHRS, CDR2 YFSETQ.